This T cell receptor (beta chain) emerged from a study of regulatory T cells in long-lasting Graves disease. Study-level findings and limits: Lower TCR diversity was seen in persistent Graves' patients than in newly diagnosed ones. Study was limited to peripheral blood, excluding thyroid tissue.

There are many counts of this clonotype. Its antigen is unidentified. Stated time point: persistent/refractory GD, antithyroid drugs over 5 years with positive TRAb. After RNA was extracted from PBMCs, the TCR library was made from it. Diagnoses of Graves' disease were made by American Thyroid Association guidelines. The ends lost 3 bases at V and 1 base at J; junction bases unmatched: 9. Germline values: CDR1 SGHTA, CDR2 FQGTGA. The CDR3 consists of 16 residues. Through Arm-PCR of CDR3 regions and iRepertoire HTBI primers, TCR beta libraries were built. One entry per CDR3 protein results from TCRdb running MiXCR on the multiplex PCR reads. Here the sample spans over 650,000 distinct CDR3 sequences, approximately 31% being singletons.

The origin of this receptor is a female donor with Graves disease. Source: peripheral blood mononuclear cells (PBMCs), taken when the disease was refractory, from a patient treated with antithyroid drugs. J is TRBJ2-7 and V is TRBV7-3, with 7 bases that match TRBD1. Here the CDR3 reads CASSFSHRDRSYEQYF. CDR3 bases: TGTGCCAGCAGCTTTAGCCACCGGGACAGATCCTACGAGCAGTACTTC.